One sample yielded the 7 T cell receptor beta chains listed below, sequenced in a study of identical twins. A single record per CDR3 protein comes from TCRdb applying MiXCR to the 5' RACE reads. The sample records 1.5 million to 2 million distinct CDR3 sequences, around a third being singletons. Sequencing was carried out using cord blood. The receptors were gathered from a newborn girl in good health.

A few counts support this clonotype. The V call is TRBV29-1, the J call TRBJ2-1, with TRBD2 identical over 8 bases. The germline V gene has CDR1 SQVTM and CDR2 ANQGSEA. The CDR3 extends over 15 amino acids. The ends lost 2 bases at V and 4 bases at J; junction bases unmatched: 7. CDR3 sequence: CSVEPALAAYNEQFF. CDR3 bases: TGCAGCGTTGAACCGGCACTAGCGGCATACAATGAGCAGTTCTTC.

The V gene is TRBV10-3, the J gene TRBJ1-1; no firm D call. Germline CDR1 and CDR2: ENHRY and SYGVKD. V was pared by 6 bases and J by 1 base, with 9 bases between. The CDR3 loop spans 13 amino acids. The CDR3 DNA reads TGTGCCATCAGCCGGGCGGCGAACACTGAAGCTTTCTTT. Translating it yields CAISRAANTEAFF.

This clonotype was found a few times. The V and J genes are TRBV20-1 and TRBJ2-3; TRBD2 matches at 9 bases. In germline, CDR1 is DFQATT, CDR2 SNEGSKA (reference sequence). CDR3 size: 13 residues. The ends lost 4 bases at V and 3 bases at J; junction bases unmatched: 2. CDR3 sequence: CSATRGGTDTQYF. The CDR3 DNA reads TGCAGTGCTACGCGGGGGGGGACAGATACGCAGTATTTT.

This clonotype has a single count. This may be a read error: a much more frequent sequence differs by one nucleotide. V gene TRBV3-1 combines with J gene TRBJ2-7, with D possibly TRBD1 on 6 matching bases. CDR1 LGHDT and CDR2 YNNKEL come from the germline V gene (reference sequence). Trimming took 0 bases from V and 7 from J, leaving 16 bases between them. The CDR3 covers 15 residues. CDR3 in amino acids: CASSQDLRQDNEQYF. For the CDR3, the DNA is TGTGCCAGCAGCCAAGACCTACGACAGGACAATGAGCAGTACTTC.

This clonotype was counted only a few times. The V and J genes are TRBV12-3 or TRBV12-4 and TRBJ1-1; no reliable D call. V lost 1 base to trimming and J lost 0 bases, with 9 bases between them. This CDR3 contains 15 residues. DNA for the CDR3: TGTGCCAGCAGTTTAGAGGCGTTGGTGAACACTGAAGCTTTCTTT. This encodes CASSLEALVNTEAFF.

This clonotype was detected a few times. The rearrangement uses TRBV6-6 and TRBJ1-2; D ambiguous. The CDR3 consists of 14 residues. Between the trimmed V and J ends, which lost 5 bases and 4 bases, there was a span of 14 bases. Germline V gene sequence: CDR1 MNHNY, CDR2 SVGAGI (reference sequence). CDR3 residues: CASSKGLKGYGYTF. The DNA for the CDR3 is TGTGCCAGCAGTAAGGGCCTCAAGGGCTATGGCTACACCTTC.

The rearrangement joins TRBV7-9 to TRBJ1-1; D is ambiguous. The CDR3 loop spans 14 amino acids. Germline V gene sequence: CDR1 SEHNR, CDR2 FQNEAQ (reference sequence). V was trimmed by 5 bases and J by 3 bases, leaving 13 bases between them. This chain's CDR3 is CASSPSGIDTEAFF. In DNA form, the CDR3 reads TGTGCCAGCAGCCCGAGCGGTATTGACACTGAAGCTTTCTTT.